One sample yielded the 3 T cell receptor beta chains listed below, sequenced in a study of radiotherapy plus CTLA-4 blockade in lung cancer. Profiled with immunoSEQ multiplex PCR; TCRdb holds only in-frame clones, not every one. The sample includes around 59,000 clones, under 75% seen only once; the top ten take approximately 8.6%. Source: peripheral blood, taken from a patient treated with radiotherapy plus ipilimumab. These receptors all come from a human donor with non-small cell lung cancer whose response to radiotherapy plus ipilimumab could not be evaluated.

V is TRBV9 and J is TRBJ2-1, with 11 bases identical to TRBD2. V lost 4 bases, J lost 4 bases, and 7 bases stayed unmatched. CDR3 length: 16 residues. Germline CDR1 is SGDLS and CDR2 is YYNGEE. DNA of the CDR3: TGTGCCAGCAGCCCCAAGACTAGCGGGGTTTACAATGAGCAGTTCTTC. Its translation is CASSPKTSGVYNEQFF. The full variable domain, completed using reference TRBV9 and TRBJ2-1, is DSGVTQTPKHLITATGQRVTLRCSPRSGDLSVYWYQQSLDQGLQFLIQYYNGEERAKGNILERFSAQQFPDLHSELNLSSLELGDSALYFCASSPKTSGVYNEQFFGPGTRLTVL.

The chain carries TRBV5-1 and TRBJ2-5, with a possible D match to TRBD1 (5 bases). CDR1 is SGHRS and CDR2 is YFSETQ in the germline V gene. The V gene lost 4 bases and the J gene lost 1 base, with 11 bases spanning the gap. CDR3 length equals 14 residues. This CDR3 is CASSTGHPQETQYF. CDR3 nucleotides: TGCGCCAGCAGCACCGGACATCCCCAAGAGACCCAGTACTTC.

The J gene is TRBJ1-1, the V gene TRBV5-4, with D hard to call. Trimming took 3 bases from V and 0 from J, leaving 9 bases between them. This CDR3 region has 14 residues. The germline CDR1 and CDR2 sequences are SGHNT and YYREEE (reference sequence). CDR3 loop: CASSSLGVNTEAFF. The CDR3 nucleotides read TGTGCCAGCAGCTCCCTCGGGGTGAACACTGAAGCTTTCTTT. The variable domain in full, with the rest retrieved from reference TRBV5-4 and TRBJ1-1, is ETGVTQSPTHLIKTRGQQVTLRCSSQSGHNTVSWYQQALGQGPQFIFQYYREEENGRGNFPPRFSGLQFPNYSSELNVNALELDDSALYLCASSSLGVNTEAFFGQGTRLTVV.